This record covers a single TCR beta chain. What it recognizes is unknown. This record comes from a study of T cell repertoires in cytomegalovirus infection. Study-wide background: Signatures in public TCR beta sequences pointed to both CMV infection and matching HLA type.

The CDR3 consists of 13 residues. CDR1 is SGHNT, CDR2 YYREEE, per germline (reference sequence). V dropped 0 bases and J dropped 1 base, with 4 bases sitting between them. Study-wide results and limits: In two of eight donors, the top clonotype was HLA-C-restricted CMV-specific. Summed frequency of public TCR beta families distinguished CMV carriers with the relevant HLA.

Via MiXCR, TCRdb re-called the reads, giving one row per CDR3 protein. The sample lists approximately 140,000 distinct CDR3 sequences; roughly a quarter were seen once. The chain links TRBV5-4 to TRBJ1-1; D is unclear. The sequenced sample consisted of PBMCs, sequenced either directly or after in vitro stimulation (not recorded which). The sequence derives from a human donor in good health (CMV status not recorded). Some clones in this sample may be carry-over from other donors' samples. Here the CDR3 reads CASSLARNTEAFF. CDR3 bases: TGTGCCAGCAGCTTGGCGCGGAACACTGAAGCTTTCTTT.